This TCR delta chain is drawn from a study of γδ T cells in repeated Plasmodium falciparum infection (dated by TCRdb to the early 2020s). About the investigation overall: In the natural-infection arm, Malian children exposed to intense seasonal malaria transmission were enrolled and compared against age and gender matched Australian children. Four controlled human malaria infections were administered to about five malaria-naive U.S. adults over around 620 days by bites from P. falciparum NF54-infected Anopheles stephensi mosquitoes. Controlled-infection subjects were sampled at baseline, immediately before selected infections, and 21 days after each infection. The gammadelta TCR repertoires from Mali were analysed in two ways: cross-sectionally during periods with no transmission, and longitudinally across episodes of acute febrile malaria. The study examined how repeated Plasmodium falciparum infection shapes the human gammadelta T cell repertoire, using natural infection in Mali and controlled human malaria infection.

The library was prepared using multiplex PCR. Sequencing used an Illumina MiSeq. Every sorted gammadelta T cell sample had both its TCR gamma (TRG) and TCR delta (TRD) chains sequenced. The original pipeline was this. Clonotype tree plots, accumulated frequency of the top 20 clonotypes, diversity index (DI) and D75 metrics were included in the repertoire analyses. In TCRdb, clones were called once more from the public reads by CATT, and rows of identical DNA were later combined. The V and J calls here are based on TCRdb, not the publication. Across this sample there are about 57,000 delta-chain clones, with over 1.5% seen only once. About 15% of the sample goes to the ten largest clones. For bulk TCR repertoire analysis, Vgamma9/Vdelta2+ and Vdelta2-negative gammadelta T cell populations were isolated by flow sorting from peripheral blood mononuclear cells. Summary of the overall study and its limitations: Compared with the repertoires of Australian children, the Vdelta2-negative gammadelta TCR repertoires of Malian children appeared more clonally expanded, less diverse and less shared. The controlled-infection cohort was small, limiting analysis of inter-individual variability in gammadelta T cell responses. Waves of new clonotype selection in Vdelta2-negative, largely Vdelta1+, gammadelta TCR repertoires appeared to be driven by repeated controlled infections. The Malian cohort was drawn from a small rural village made up mostly of one ethnic group, which limits generalizability. Vgamma9/Vdelta2+ TCR repertoires showed a highly stable polyclonal repertoire over time and infection, with many inter-individual overlapping TCRgamma sequences.

Deletion took 4 bases off V and 6 bases off J, with a span of 9 bases between the germline ends. Based on the germline V gene, the CDR1 and CDR2 sequences are TSWWSYY and QGS. The cysteine opens and the phenylalanine closes a CDR3 of 12 amino acids. Just CDR3 DNA is preserved here, 36 bases in frame from base 1. This clone was seen a few times. This clone's antigen is unknown. The amino acid sequence in TCRdb belongs to a much larger clone and departs from this DNA's translation at residue 5, likely a sequencing read error; the sequence shown is translated from the DNA. The V and J genes are TRDV1 and TRDJ1; no D gene call is confident. The sequence was collected from a pool of human donors (malaria-infected and uninfected, not separated). Source material: gamma-delta T cells from blood. The CDR3 is CALGGLRYKLIF. The sequence in DNA is TGTGCTCTTGGGGGATTGCGGTATAAACTCATCTTT.